One and the same sample provided the 9 T cell receptor beta chains below, sequenced in a study of blood T cell repertoires in COVID-19. Clones were sequenced by immunoSEQ multiplex PCR, and TCRdb holds only the in-frame ones, with some missing. The data hold roughly 170,000 clones, with less than 90% observed a single time. The material sequenced was PBMCs or T cells enriched from blood (not recorded which). The receptors stem from a woman in her fifties or sixties who had recovered from COVID-19.

This clone has only a few counts. The CDR3 region is CASSFHLNNEQFF. In DNA, the CDR3 is TGTGCCAGCAGCTTCCACCTAAACAATGAGCAGTTCTTC. The chain has TRBV7-2 and TRBJ2-1; D unclear. Germline V gives CDR1 SGHTA, CDR2 FQGNSA. CDR3 size: 13 residues. V shed 3 bases and J shed 5 bases, with 8 bases lying between them.

V gene TRBV5-5 combines with J gene TRBJ2-7, with 8 bases aligning to TRBD2. With 0 bases clipped from V and 1 base from J, the junction kept 6 bases outside the gene matches. Germline assignment: CDR1 SGHKS and CDR2 YYEKEE (reference sequence). This CDR3 is 16 amino acids long. The chain's CDR3 is CASSLGPAGASYEQYV. CDR3 coding DNA: TGTGCCAGCAGCTTGGGTCCAGCGGGGGCATCCTACGAGCAGTACGTC.

This chain links TRBV9 with TRBJ2-2; the D gene is possibly TRBD1 (5 bases). The CDR3 extends over 12 amino acids. CDR1 and CDR2 from the germline V gene are SGDLS and YYNGEE. Trimming left V 4 bases short and J 8 bases short, with 9 bases between. Written as DNA, the CDR3 is TGTGCCAGCAGCCCGACAGTGGGGGAGCTGTTTTTT. Its protein is CASSPTVGELFF.

This clone was counted a few times. This chain uses TRBV19 with TRBJ1-5; D ambiguous. V was cut by 4 bases and J by 5 bases, with 9 bases left in between. The CDR3 sequence is 13 residues long. Germline CDR1 LNHDA, CDR2 SQIVND (reference sequence). For the CDR3, the DNA is TGTGCCAGTAGTAGCCAAGGAGATCAGCCCCAGCATTTT. Translating it yields CASSSQGDQPQHF.

The V gene is TRBV3-1 (or the pseudogene TRBV3-2), the J gene TRBJ1-3, with unresolved D. The CDR3 runs to 13 residues. V was pared by 1 base and J by 4 bases, with 5 bases between. Germline values: CDR1 LGHDT, CDR2 YNNKEL (reference sequence). This CDR3 reads CASSQVSGNTIYF. CDR3 bases: TGTGCCAGCAGCCAAGTGAGCGGAAACACCATATATTTT.

Only a few counts were recorded for this clone. J is TRBJ1-2 and V is TRBV9; 7 bases agree with TRBD1. The junction had 4 bases not matched to a gene; V was cut back by 4 bases and J by 7 bases. Germline V gene data show CDR1 as SGDLS and CDR2 as YYNGEE. This CDR3 contains 12 residues. CDR3 coding DNA: TGTGCCAGCAGCCTCGACAGGGTTGGCTACACCTTC. It yields the protein CASSLDRVGYTF.

Comment on this clone: An end of the junction does not agree with germline; a read error may underlie this. The J gene is TRBJ2-5, the V gene TRBV11-2; 8 bases align to TRBD1. Germline assignment: CDR1 SGHAT and CDR2 FQNNGV. The CDR3 spans 14 residues. CDR3 in DNA: TGTGCCAGCAGCCCGCCCGGGACAGGAGAGGCCCAGTACTTC. It translates to CASSPPGTGEAQYF.

The rearrangement links TRBV2 to TRBJ2-2; D remains unclear. CDR3 size: 16 residues. Trimming left V 0 bases short and J 0 bases short, with 8 bases between. Germline V gene lookup returns CDR1 SNHLY and CDR2 FYNNEI. The DNA of the CDR3 is TGTGCCAGCAGTGAAGCCCGGAGCCCGAACACCGGGGAGCTGTTTTTT. This translates into CASSEARSPNTGELFF.

The CDR3 DNA sequence: TGTGCCAGCAAAGCCCCCGGGACTAGAGCATACGAGCAGTACGTC. This encodes CASKAPGTRAYEQYV. V gene TRBV28 combines with J gene TRBJ2-7; 8 bases line up with TRBD2. Germline lookup yields CDR1 MDHEN and CDR2 SYDVKM. J was trimmed by 4 bases and V by 7 bases; bases with no gene match: 12. The CDR3 totals 15 residues.